Listed here are 15 T cell receptor beta chains from one sample, sequenced in a study of shared clonotypes between healthy human individuals. CD45RO-negative cells were positively selected for CCR7, leaving out terminally differentiated effector memory CD45RA+ cells. Profiled with immunoSEQ multiplex PCR; TCRdb holds only in-frame clones, not every one. This table has around 2,100,000 clones, approximately 94% appearing once. Sequenced sample: naive CD8+ T cells sorted from blood. These TCRs come from a man aged 18 to 35 in good health.

The CDR3 loop is CASSFSTGYEQYF. In nucleotides, the CDR3 is TGTGCCAGCAGCTTCTCGACGGGGTACGAGCAGTACTTC. V gene TRBV11-3 combines with J gene TRBJ2-7; possibly TRBD2 for D (5 bases). From germline, CDR1 is SGHNT and CDR2 YENEEA. Trimming stripped 3 bases from V and 4 bases from J, with 10 bases between. The CDR3 has 13 residues.

This chain joins TRBV29-1 and TRBJ2-5; 8 bases agree with TRBD1. The CDR3 contains 15 residues. Germline CDR1 SQVTM, CDR2 ANQGSEA. Trimming at V came to 4 bases and at J to 1 base, leaving 8 bases not matched to a gene. The DNA for the CDR3 is TGCAGCGTTGGAGGTCAGGGGGCCGTCCAAGAGACCCAGTACTTC. This codes for CSVGGQGAVQETQYF.

Details on this clone: The same CDR3 also results from other DNA sequences found in this sample. This chain connects TRBV27 to TRBJ1-5; D is perhaps TRBD1 (5 bases). Germline V lookup: CDR1 MNHEY, CDR2 SMNVEV (reference sequence). The CDR3 runs to 14 residues. V was pared by 5 bases and J by 3 bases, with 11 bases between. CDR3 in amino acids: CASSPGTNNQPQHF. CDR3 DNA: TGTGCCAGCAGTCCCGGGACTAACAATCAGCCCCAGCATTTT.

The chain has TRBV4-3 and TRBJ1-4; 8 bases match TRBD1. CDR3 length: 15 residues. The germline CDR1 and CDR2 sequences are LGHNA and YSLEER. V shed 3 bases, J shed 7 bases, and the junction held 7 bases outside the gene matches. Here the CDR3 reads CASSQGTGTVEKLFF. In DNA, the CDR3 is TGCGCCAGCAGCCAGGGGACAGGCACAGTTGAAAAACTGTTTTTT.

This chain's CDR3 is CSVEDRQGPTDTQYF. In DNA, the CDR3 is TGCAGCGTTGAAGATAGGCAGGGGCCCACAGATACGCAGTATTTT. The chain couples TRBV29-1 to TRBJ2-3, with D possibly being TRBD1 (6 bases). V gave up 0 bases and J gave up 2 bases, with 12 bases separating them. Germline loops: CDR1 SQVTM, CDR2 ANQGSEA. CDR3 length: 15 amino acids.

The chain joins TRBV14 to TRBJ2-7, with D unresolved. The CDR3 extends over 14 amino acids. Trimming stripped 1 base from V and 3 bases from J, with 10 bases between. Germline V gives CDR1 SGHDN, CDR2 FVKESK. CDR3 coding DNA: TGTGCCAGCAGCCAAGTGTTCTCTAGCTACGAGCAGTACTTC. This codes for CASSQVFSSYEQYF.

This clone showed up just a few times. The chain has TRBV6-1 and TRBJ1-2; 7 bases fit TRBD1. Germline V lookup: CDR1 MNHNS, CDR2 SASEGT. Unmatched junction bases numbered 7, after V lost 10 bases and J lost 8 bases. The CDR3 extends over 11 amino acids. The CDR3 is CATMTGQGYTF. The CDR3, as DNA: TGTGCCACGATGACAGGGCAGGGCTACACCTTC.

On this clone itself: This specimen includes other DNA sequences encoding the same CDR3. V usage is TRBV4-3 and J usage is TRBJ1-4, with a possible D match to TRBD1 (5 bases). The V and J ends lost 0 bases and 5 bases respectively, with 13 bases between them. CDR1 is LGHNA, CDR2 YSLEER, per germline. The CDR3 spans 16 residues. Here the CDR3 reads CASSQEGEGTNEKLFF. CDR3 nucleotides: TGCGCCAGCAGCCAAGAGGGGGAGGGTACAAATGAAAAACTGTTTTTT.

This chain joins TRBV2 and TRBJ2-7; TRBD2 is a possible D gene (5 bases). This CDR3 has 13 residues. CDR1 and CDR2 from the germline V gene are SNHLY and FYNNEI. V lost 10 bases to trimming and J lost 7 bases, with 20 bases between them. CDR3 nucleotides: TGTGCCACCAAAGGAACGGGGATGAGGGAGCAGTACTTC. Translation gives CATKGTGMREQYF. Combining the CDR3 with reference TRBV2 and TRBJ2-7 gives the whole variable domain EPEVTQTPSHQVTQMGQEVILRCVPISNHLYFYWYRQILGQKVEFLVSFYNNEISEKSEIFDDQFSVERPDGSNFTLKIRSTKLEDSAMYFCATKGTGMREQYFGPGTRLTVT.

The chain carries TRBV7-9 and TRBJ2-7; tentatively, D is TRBD1 (5 bases). Trimming stripped 4 bases from V and 2 bases from J, with 15 bases between. The CDR3 consists of 15 residues. Germline V gives CDR1 SEHNR, CDR2 FQNEAQ (reference sequence). The CDR3 DNA reads TGTGCCAGCAGCTCTACCCAGGACATCGCCTACGAGCAGTACTTC. Protein sequence: CASSSTQDIAYEQYF.

The CDR3 spells CASSIGTERLNTEAFF. Here the CDR3 DNA reads TGTGCCAGTAGTATAGGGACCGAACGACTGAACACTGAAGCTTTCTTT. The rearrangement uses TRBV19 and TRBJ1-1; D gene unclear. Trimming pared 1 base from V and 0 bases from J, leaving 12 bases between. This CDR3 has 16 amino acids. Germline CDR1 and CDR2: LNHDA and SQIVND (reference sequence).

The chain has TRBV4-3 and TRBJ1-2, with D maybe TRBD1 (5 bases). Trimming pared 0 bases from V and 4 bases from J, leaving 12 bases between. Germline CDR1 and CDR2: LGHNA and YSLEER. The CDR3 spans 15 residues. The CDR3 loop is CASSQDGADIYGYTF. The CDR3 DNA follows: TGCGCCAGCAGCCAAGATGGGGCAGATATCTATGGCTACACCTTC.

As for this clone: Within the sample, other DNA sequences also encode this same CDR3. The rearrangement joins TRBV5-1 to TRBJ2-7, with D hard to call. CDR1 and CDR2 (germline): SGHRS, YFSETQ. Trimming took off 0 bases at V and 2 bases at J, with 6 bases between the two ends. This CDR3 is 13 amino acids long. The CDR3 DNA sequence: TGCGCCAGCAGCTTGGGACTGACCTACGAGCAGTACTTC. Translated, it gives CASSLGLTYEQYF.

The genes are TRBV6-6 and TRBJ1-5; tentatively, D is TRBD1 (6 bases). The V end was cut by 2 bases, the J end by 5 bases, with 16 bases between. The CDR3 is 16 amino acids. Germline CDR1 reads MNHNY; CDR2 reads SVGAGI (reference sequence). The chain's CDR3 is CASSYLGHGVDQPQHF. As DNA, the CDR3 is TGTGCCAGCAGTTACCTGGGACATGGGGTTGATCAGCCCCAGCATTTT.

This clone is a singleton in its sample. A read error may produce the germline difference seen at one junction end. This chain joins TRBV7-7 and TRBJ1-6; D is unclear. This CDR3 has 13 residues. Germline V gene sequence: CDR1 SSHAT, CDR2 FNYEAQ (reference sequence). The CDR3 DNA is TGTGCTAGCAGCTTTGAATCGGGGTCACCCCTCCACTTT. It translates to CASSFESGSPLHF.